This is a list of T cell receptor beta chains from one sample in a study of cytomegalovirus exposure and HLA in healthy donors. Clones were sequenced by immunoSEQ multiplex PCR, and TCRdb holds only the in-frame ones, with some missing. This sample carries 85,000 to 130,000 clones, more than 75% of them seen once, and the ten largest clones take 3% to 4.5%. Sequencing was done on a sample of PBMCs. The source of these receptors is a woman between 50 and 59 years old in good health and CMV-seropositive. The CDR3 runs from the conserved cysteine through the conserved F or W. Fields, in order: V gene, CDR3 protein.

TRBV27,CASSSRELETQYF
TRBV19,CASSIEQGTYEQYF
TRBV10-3,CAALRGETGDLNTGELFF
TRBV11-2,CASSSTGKETQYF
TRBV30,CASTGSGNQPQHF
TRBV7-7,CASSVGTGPDEQFF
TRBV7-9,CSSSHGGNQPQHF
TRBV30,CAWSGRRVLMNTEAFF
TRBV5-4,CASSLAATGGEKLFF
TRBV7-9,CASSLDRDSTDTQYF
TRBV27,CASSLSTGLLQETQYF
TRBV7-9,CASSLASTSGFYEQYF
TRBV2,CASTPQGRDTEAFF